This passage covers 26 T cell receptor beta chains from one sample sequenced in a study of blood T cell repertoires in COVID-19. Repertoires were generated with immunoSEQ multiplex PCR, while TCRdb's copy carries only in-frame clones and drops some. This table holds around 200,000 clones, 85% to 90% found once. The specimen was PBMCs or T cells enriched from blood (not recorded which). These receptors were obtained from a man between 25 and 39 years old who had recovered from COVID-19.

The chain couples TRBV6-1 to TRBJ1-4; 7 bases are shared with TRBD1. Germline CDR1 reads MNHNS; CDR2 reads SASEGT. CDR3 length equals 16 residues. The V gene end was trimmed by 4 bases and the J gene end by 3 bases; junction bases not matched to a gene: 8. CDR3 region: CASSATGLSSNEKLFF. The CDR3 DNA follows: TGTGCCAGCAGTGCGACAGGGCTTTCGTCTAATGAAAAACTGTTTTTT.

The J gene is TRBJ2-7, the V gene TRBV27; possibly TRBD2 for D (6 bases). Trimming took off 2 bases at V and 4 bases at J, with 15 bases between the two ends. Germline V gene data show CDR1 as MNHEY and CDR2 as SMNVEV (reference sequence). This CDR3 region has 15 residues. DNA for the CDR3: TGTGCCAGCAGTTTAGGGGGGAGCCCATATTACGAGCAGTACTTC. Translated: CASSLGGSPYYEQYF.

CDR3: CASSQRSRTEQETQYF. The CDR3, as DNA: TGTGCCAGCAGCCAAAGGTCCAGGACAGAACAAGAGACCCAGTACTTC. The chain links TRBV3-1 (or the pseudogene TRBV3-2) to TRBJ2-5; TRBD1 is a possible D gene (6 bases). CDR1 and CDR2 (germline): LGHDT, YNNKEL (reference sequence). This CDR3 comprises 16 residues. Between the trimmed V and J ends, which lost 2 bases and 2 bases, there was a span of 15 bases.

This chain joins TRBV18 and TRBJ2-3, with 8 bases lining up with TRBD1. Trimming took 5 bases from V and 6 from J; bases not matched to a gene: 4. The CDR3 contains 13 residues. Germline CDR1 reads KGHSH; CDR2 reads LQKENI. CDR3 DNA sequence: TGTGCCAGCTCATGGCAGGGGGCCGATACGCAGTATTTT. Its translation is CASSWQGADTQYF.

The rearrangement uses TRBV6-2 or TRBV6-3 and TRBJ2-2; unclear D gene. Between the trimmed V and J ends, which lost 0 bases and 7 bases, there was a span of 15 bases. CDR1 and CDR2 from the germline V gene are MNHEY and SVGEGT. The length of the CDR3 is 16 residues. Here the CDR3 reads CASSYSTVGIYGELFF. CDR3 bases: TGTGCCAGCAGTTACTCGACTGTTGGTATTTACGGGGAGCTGTTTTTT.

The chain has TRBV2 and TRBJ1-2; 7 nucleotides line up with TRBD1. Trimming removed 6 bases from V and 5 bases from J; junction bases left unmatched: 6. The CDR3 contains 13 residues. Germline CDR1 is SNHLY and CDR2 is FYNNEI. In DNA form, the CDR3 reads TGTGCCAGCAGAGTCACAGGGGTTTATGGCTACACCTTC. Its translation: CASRVTGVYGYTF.

The V gene is TRBV4-2, the J gene TRBJ1-5; no definite D call. The germline gives CDR1 LGHNA, CDR2 YNFKEQ. V was pared by 0 bases and J by 3 bases, with 9 bases between. The CDR3 has 15 amino acids. The CDR3 sequence: CASSQDSAYNQPQHF. CDR3 nucleotides: TGTGCCAGCAGCCAAGATTCCGCCTACAATCAGCCCCAGCATTTT.

The chain uses TRBV7-2 and TRBJ2-3; 12 bases fit TRBD2. J lost 2 bases, V lost 6 bases, and 3 bases had no gene match. CDR3 length: 15 amino acids. The germline gives CDR1 SGHTA, CDR2 FQGNSA. This CDR3 reads CASSPSGRATDTQYF. The CDR3 nucleotides are TGTGCCAGCAGTCCTAGCGGGAGGGCCACAGATACGCAGTATTTT.

V usage is TRBV28 and J usage is TRBJ2-1; TRBD1 agrees at 9 bases. Germline loops: CDR1 MDHEN, CDR2 SYDVKM. With 6 bases clipped from V and 8 bases from J, the junction kept 8 bases outside the gene matches. The CDR3 covers 14 residues. Here the CDR3 reads CASRTGGQGDEQFF. In DNA, the CDR3 is TGTGCCAGCAGGACCGGGGGACAGGGTGATGAGCAGTTCTTC.

The V and J genes are TRBV7-6 and TRBJ2-1; TRBD2 matches 12 bases. V lost 5 bases, J lost 9 bases, and 11 bases stayed unmatched. The CDR3 contains 16 residues. Germline V gene data show CDR1 as SGHVS and CDR2 as FNYEAQ. The CDR3 sequence: CASSEKASSGRAEQFF. In DNA form, the CDR3 reads TGTGCCAGCAGCGAAAAGGCGTCTAGCGGGAGGGCTGAGCAGTTCTTC.

This chain's CDR3 is CSASSPQETQYF. In nucleotides, the CDR3 is TGCAGTGCTAGTAGCCCCCAAGAGACCCAGTACTTC. The chain uses TRBV20-1 and TRBJ2-5; no reliable D call. The CDR3 extends over 12 amino acids. CDR1 is DFQATT, CDR2 SNEGSKA, per germline (reference sequence). V was pared by 3 bases and J by 1 base, with 6 bases between.

V and J are TRBV7-8 and TRBJ2-1; 13 nucleotides match TRBD2. The CDR3 runs 16 residues. Germline V gene sequence: CDR1 SGHVS, CDR2 FQNEAQ. V was pared by 0 bases and J by 6 bases, with 2 bases of the junction left unmatched. CDR3 nucleotide sequence: TGTGCCAGCAGCTTAGCCCGGACTAGCGGGAGCAATGAGCAGTTCTTC. This translates into CASSLARTSGSNEQFF.

The gene calls are TRBV2 and TRBJ2-7; a weak D match, TRBD1 (5 bases). This CDR3 contains 12 residues. Germline CDR1 reads SNHLY; CDR2 reads FYNNEI. V lost 9 bases, J lost 1 base, and 10 bases lay in between. CDR3 sequence reads: CASRQSSYEQYF. The DNA of the CDR3 is TGTGCCAGTCGACAGAGTTCCTACGAGCAGTACTTC.

The V call is TRBV7-8, the J call TRBJ1-5, with 10 bases fitting TRBD1. With 1 base clipped from V and 1 base from J, the junction kept 4 bases outside the gene matches. Germline values: CDR1 SGHVS, CDR2 FQNEAQ. The CDR3 is 17 amino acids. CDR3 loop: CASSLGTGGMSNQPQHF. The CDR3 DNA follows: TGTGCCAGCAGCTTAGGGACAGGGGGGATGAGCAATCAGCCCCAGCATTTT.

This chain connects TRBV6-2 or TRBV6-3 to TRBJ1-2, with 10 bases that match TRBD1. CDR3 size: 14 residues. V shed 2 bases and J 4 bases; nucleotides not matched to a gene: 1. CDR1 is MNHEY and CDR2 is SVGEGT in the germline V gene. CDR3 DNA sequence: TGTGCCAGCAGTTACAGGGACAGGGGCTATGGCTACACCTTC. It yields the protein CASSYRDRGYGYTF.

The chain joins TRBV28 to TRBJ1-1; D uncertain. This CDR3 comprises 13 residues. The germline CDR1 and CDR2 sequences are MDHEN and SYDVKM. V gave up 6 bases and J gave up 5 bases, with 13 bases separating them. In nucleotides, the CDR3 is TGTGCCAGCAGGCCCCGGGTGAGGACTGAAGCTTTCTTT. Protein sequence: CASRPRVRTEAFF.

This sequence joins TRBV24-1 and TRBJ1-5; no clear D. There are 14 residues in the CDR3. V shed 3 bases and J shed 3 bases, with 8 bases lying between them. Germline values: CDR1 KGHDR, CDR2 SFDVKD. Written as DNA, the CDR3 is TGTGCCACCAGTGATAGAGGGTTCAATCAGCCCCAGCATTTT. It codes for CATSDRGFNQPQHF.

This rearrangement joins TRBV10-3 to TRBJ2-3; D might be TRBD2 (5 bases). The germline V gene encodes CDR1 ENHRY and CDR2 SYGVKD. The CDR3 is 14 amino acids. V lost 2 bases and J lost 5, with 11 bases in between. The CDR3 region has the DNA TGTGCCATCAGTGAGGGGGAGTTAGGAGATACGCAGTATTTT. Translation: CAISEGELGDTQYF.

This rearrangement joins TRBV11-1 to TRBJ2-6; tentative D call: TRBD1 (6 bases). Germline V CDR1 and CDR2: SGHAT, FQDESV (reference sequence). There are 16 residues in the CDR3. With 3 bases removed from V and 4 bases from J, the gap between germline ends came to 13 bases. The CDR3 here is CASSFQQGQGANVLTF. The CDR3, as DNA: TGTGCCAGCAGCTTTCAACAGGGTCAAGGGGCCAACGTCCTGACTTTC.

The chain uses TRBV29-1 and TRBJ1-2; 7 nucleotides align to TRBD1. Germline V gene lookup returns CDR1 SQVTM and CDR2 ANQGSEA. The CDR3 has 13 amino acids. The V gene end was trimmed by 5 bases and the J gene end by 0 bases; junction bases not matched to a gene: 3. CDR3 residues: CSVRGQTNYGYTF. The CDR3 DNA reads as TGCAGCGTTAGGGGACAGACTAACTATGGCTACACCTTC.

J is TRBJ1-1 and V is TRBV28; D is unresolved. The CDR3 has 15 amino acids. V shed 3 bases and J shed 4 bases, with 15 bases lying between them. The germline CDR1 and CDR2 sequences are MDHEN and SYDVKM. CDR3 sequence reads: CASSFNGGWSTEAFF. The CDR3 nucleotides are TGTGCCAGCAGTTTTAACGGCGGGTGGAGCACTGAAGCTTTCTTT.

The CDR3 sequence is CASSLNFNEKLFF. As DNA, the CDR3 is TGTGCCAGCAGCCTCAACTTTAATGAAAAACTGTTTTTT. The chain is built from TRBV4-2 and TRBJ1-4; D is uncertain. Germline CDR1 LGHNA, CDR2 YNFKEQ. The CDR3 is made up of 13 amino acids. Deletions cut 4 bases from V and 4 bases from J, with 7 bases between.

This clone appeared once. As DNA, the CDR3 is TGCGCCAGCAGCCAAGCGTCTAGCGGGGACGCCCAAGAGACCCAGTACTTC. Its translation is CASSQASSGDAQETQYF. The chain couples TRBV4-3 to TRBJ2-5; 9 nucleotides align to TRBD2. There are 17 residues in the CDR3. CDR1 is LGHNA, CDR2 YSLEER, per germline. V lost 1 base to trimming and J lost 1 base; unmatched junction nucleotides: 7.

The chain recombines TRBV2 with TRBJ2-5; perhaps TRBD2 as D (7 bases). CDR1 is SNHLY, CDR2 FYNNEI, per germline. The CDR3 runs 14 residues. V was trimmed by 3 bases and J by 2 bases, leaving 10 bases between them. The CDR3 bases are TGTGCCAGCAGTGATGGGAGGGGGCAAGAGACCCAGTACTTC. Translating gives CASSDGRGQETQYF. Drawing the rest from reference TRBV2 and TRBJ2-5, the complete variable domain is EPEVTQTPSHQVTQMGQEVILRCVPISNHLYFYWYRQILGQKVEFLVSFYNNEISEKSEIFDDQFSVERPDGSNFTLKIRSTKLEDSAMYFCASSDGRGQETQYFGPGTRLLVL.

The V call is TRBV18, the J call TRBJ2-7; TRBD2 matches 8 bases. The CDR3 consists of 14 residues. The trim removed 5 bases at V and 4 bases at J, leaving 7 bases unmatched. Germline assignment: CDR1 KGHSH and CDR2 LQKENI. The CDR3 DNA is TGTGCCAGCTCAGTTACGCGGGGGGATTACGAGCAGTACTTC. Its protein product is CASSVTRGDYEQYF.

This CDR3 reads CASSPGGSGEQYF. For the CDR3, the DNA is TGTGCCAGCTCACCCGGAGGGTCAGGCGAGCAGTACTTC. V gene TRBV18 combines with J gene TRBJ2-7, with D maybe TRBD2 (6 bases). The CDR3 sequence is 13 residues long. CDR1 KGHSH and CDR2 LQKENI come from the germline V gene. V was shortened by 3 bases and J by 6 bases, with 12 bases between the two germline ends.